This TCR beta chain emerged from a study of shared clonotypes between healthy human individuals. TCRdb's table, derived via immunoSEQ multiplex PCR, lists solely in-frame clones and lacks some. Of 950,000 to 1,100,000 clones listed, approximately 80% were seen once; the top ten hold 0.61%. The receptor was derived from a young man in good health. Some clones in this sample may be carry-over from other donors' samples. The sequencing input was memory CD4+ T cells from PBMCs. Subset described: CD45RA-negative fraction.

CDR3 sequence: CASSPREGGIEKLFF. CDR3 DNA sequence: TGTGCCAGCAGTCCGAGGGAGGGCGGGATTGAAAAACTGTTTTTT. The chain carries TRBV27 and TRBJ1-4; D call uncertain. Germline V lookup: CDR1 MNHEY, CDR2 SMNVEV (reference sequence). Trimming shortened V by 5 bases and J by 7 bases, and 17 bases separated the two germline ends. The CDR3 has 15 amino acids.